This TCR beta chain was obtained from a study of beta chain features in type 1 diabetes. This clone was detected a few times. What it binds is not known. General observations from the study: PCR might preferentially amplify shorter templates, equally in patients and controls.

Expressed TCRB transcripts were sequenced, since all the RNA that had been isolated was reverse transcribed. Sequenced by immunoSEQ multiplex PCR; TCRdb stores in-frame clones only, minus some. This table holds some 500,000 clones, approximately 10% found once. Germline-derived CDR1 and CDR2 are SGDLS and YYNGEE. This CDR3 is built from 14 residues. Trimming pared 3 bases from V and 4 bases from J, leaving 10 bases between. Sequenced input: naive CD4+ T cells from blood. The gene calls are TRBV9 and TRBJ2-2; the D is unclear. This clonotype was obtained from a young woman in good health. Written as DNA, the CDR3 is TGTGCCAGCAGCGGGAGTCTACTCACCGGGGAGCTGTTTTTT. Protein sequence: CASSGSLLTGELFF.